This T cell receptor (beta chain) was identified in a study of T-cell reconstitution after alpha-beta-depleted transplantation in children. Study-wide findings and caveats: By about two months after transplant, alpha-beta T cells reportedly arose from several hundred graft clones that had expanded.

This clonotype was counted ten times or more. Its antigen is unidentified. Unique molecular identifiers were incorporated when the TCRbeta library was constructed. TCRdb reprocessed the PCR reads with MiXCR, giving one entry per CDR3 protein. This sample has some 300,000 distinct CDR3 sequences, with over 9% found just once. V shed 3 bases and J shed 8 bases, with 4 bases lying between them. Germline V gene data show CDR1 as SQVTM and CDR2 as ANQGSEA. CDR3 size: 9 residues. V is TRBV29-1 and J is TRBJ1-2; no firm D call. Sequences were derived from PBMCs, sampled before TCRalphabeta/CD19-depleted stem cell transplant. The source of this sequence is a boy younger than two with acute myeloid leukemia, due to receive a stem cell transplant. The chain's CDR3 is CSVDSGYTF. The CDR3 DNA follows: TGCAGCGTTGATAGCGGCTACACCTTC.